These T cell receptor beta chains were read from a single sample in a study of technical replicates of blood from a few donors. Profiled with immunoSEQ multiplex PCR; TCRdb holds only in-frame clones, not every one. The repertoire includes around 54,000 clones, about 96% of them detected once, and 0.39% sits in the top ten. Input material: T cells isolated from PBMCs. These receptors were collected from a human donor in good health. Both conserved end residues are part of each CDR3. Fields, in order: CDR3 DNA, CDR3 protein, D gene, clone size, V gene, J gene. D genes are given only for firm matches. Clone size is not always given. Where it is, it says once, few, many or a class for expanded clones.

TGCGCCAGCAGCCAAGTAAACAGGGTGGATGAGCAGTTCTTC	CASSQVNRVDEQFF	NA	NA	TRBV4-3	TRBJ2-1
TGTGCCAGCACTATTGGAGTTTCTAGCAATCAGCCCCAGCATTTT	CASTIGVSSNQPQHF	NA	NA	TRBV5-5	TRBJ1-5
TGTGCCAGCAACCTAGGCTTGGAGACCCAGTACTTC	CASNLGLETQYF	NA	NA	TRBV6-1	TRBJ2-5
TGTGCCAGCAGTTTACTAGGGACGGGACAGGGGGGTGAAGCTTTCTTT	CASSLLGTGQGGEAFF	TRBD1	NA	TRBV27	TRBJ1-1
TGTGCCATCAGTAGCGAGGGAAACATTCAGTACTTC	CAISSEGNIQYF	NA	NA	TRBV10-3	TRBJ2-4
TGCGCCAGCAGCCACGGGACTAGCGGGAGTCCCCACGAGCAGTACTTC	CASSHGTSGSPHEQYF	TRBD2	NA	TRBV4-3	TRBJ2-7
TGTGCCAGCTCCCCGGGACTAGGAGTACTCGAGCAGTACTTC	CASSPGLGVLEQYF	TRBD2	NA	TRBV4-2	TRBJ2-7
TGCAGCGTTGATAGTAGCAGGGGGAGCACTGAAGCTTTCTTT	CSVDSSRGSTEAFF	TRBD1	NA	TRBV29-1	TRBJ1-1
TGTGCCAGCAGTTACTTCTCCTCCGAGTCCGCGTTCTTC	CASSYFSSESAFF	NA	once	TRBV6-6	TRBJ2-1
TGTGCCAGTAGTATAGGACAGAGTTCCTACGAGCAGTACTTC	CASSIGQSSYEQYF	NA	NA	TRBV19	TRBJ2-7
TGTGCCAGCAGGATCCAGACAGGGGCCGGCTACACCTTC	CASRIQTGAGYTF	TRBD1	NA	TRBV27	TRBJ1-2
TGTGCCAGCTCACTGGCCGAAAAACTGTTTTTT	CASSLAEKLFF	NA	NA	TRBV18	TRBJ1-4
TGTGCCAGCAGCTTCCGTGGGACAGGGGGCTTTTATACTGAAGCTTTCTTT	CASSFRGTGGFYTEAFF	TRBD1	NA	TRBV11-3	TRBJ1-1
TGCGCCAGCGCCCGACTCGAAGCGAACACCATATATTTT	CASARLEANTIYF	NA	NA	TRBV10-2	TRBJ1-3
TGTGCCTGGAGTGCCCCTACAGATACGCAGTATTTT	CAWSAPTDTQYF	NA	NA	TRBV30	TRBJ2-3
TGTGCCAGCAGTCTCCTAGGACAGATGGCCTACGAGCAGTACTTC	CASSLLGQMAYEQYF	NA	NA	TRBV28	TRBJ2-7
TGTGCCAGCAGTTCGGGAGTAGCGGGAGCATTAGACTACAATGAGCAGTTCTTC	CASSSGVAGALDYNEQFF	TRBD2	NA	TRBV7-9	TRBJ2-1
TGCGCCAGCAGCCTTCTAGCGATGGCTGAGCAGTTCTTC	CASSLLAMAEQFF	NA	NA	TRBV4-1	TRBJ2-1
TGTGCCAGCAGCTTAGCGGAGCCCTCTGGGGCCAACGTCCTGACTTTC	CASSLAEPSGANVLTF	NA	once	TRBV7-8	TRBJ2-6
TGCAGCAGCCGACAGGACACCGGGGAGCTGTTTTTT	CSSRQDTGELFF	NA	NA	TRBV29-1	TRBJ2-2
TGTGCCAGCAGCCTGATGACACGCCAGGCCTACGAGCAGTACTTC	CASSLMTRQAYEQYF	NA	NA	TRBV28	TRBJ2-7
TGTGCCAGCAGCTTAGGAGGAGGTGAGCAGTTCTTC	CASSLGGGEQFF	NA	NA	TRBV7-8	TRBJ2-1
TGTGCCAGTAGTCTCTCCCCGGGACTGATTAATGAAAAACTGTTTTTT	CASSLSPGLINEKLFF	NA	NA	TRBV19	TRBJ1-4
TGTGCCAGCAGCCATGGACAGGGGTCAGCCTACGAGCAGTACTTC	CASSHGQGSAYEQYF	TRBD1	NA	TRBV7-2	TRBJ2-7
TGTGCCAGCAGTGAAGACAGGGGGCATAATGAAAAACTGTTTTTT	CASSEDRGHNEKLFF	TRBD1	once	TRBV2	TRBJ1-4
TGTGCCTGGAGCTACCTAGCGGGAGGGCAGTTCTTC	CAWSYLAGGQFF	TRBD2	NA	TRBV30	TRBJ2-1
TGTGCCAGCCCCCCGGGACTTCGAGGGGACGGTGAGCAGTTCTTC	CASPPGLRGDGEQFF	NA	NA	TRBV2	TRBJ2-1
TGTGCCATCAGTGAGCCTACCGGGACTAGCGGGACTCGCTCCTACAATGAGCAGTTCTTC	CAISEPTGTSGTRSYNEQFF	TRBD2	NA	TRBV10-3	TRBJ2-1
TGTGCCAGCTCACTGGGACACTACAATGAGCAGTTCTTC	CASSLGHYNEQFF	NA	NA	TRBV18	TRBJ2-1
TGTGCCAGCAGCCACGGCACGGGGAGCAATCAGCCCCAGCATTTT	CASSHGTGSNQPQHF	NA	NA	TRBV5-4	TRBJ1-5
TGTGCCAGCCGACCTAGGGGGAACACTGAAGCTTTCTTT	CASRPRGNTEAFF	NA	NA	TRBV18	TRBJ1-1
TGTGCCAGCACCCTGGACAGGGAATACTATGGCTACACCTTC	CASTLDREYYGYTF	TRBD1	NA	TRBV5-6	TRBJ1-2
TGCGCCAGCAGCCCCACGGTCGGGATCGGTGACACTGAAGCTTTCTTT	CASSPTVGIGDTEAFF	NA	NA	TRBV5-1	TRBJ1-1
TGTGCCTCATCGGGGGGGGACTATGGCTACACCTTC	CASSGGDYGYTF	NA	NA	TRBV2	TRBJ1-2
TGCGCCAGCAGCCAATCTATCGCGATGAGGAACACTGAAGCTTTCTTT	CASSQSIAMRNTEAFF	NA	NA	TRBV4-1	TRBJ1-1
TGTGCCAGTAGTCAGCAGGACTTAGGGGAGACCCAGTACTTC	CASSQQDLGETQYF	NA	NA	TRBV19	TRBJ2-5
TGTGCCAGCAGTTACTACGCGGGGGACACCGGGGAGCTGTTTTTT	CASSYYAGDTGELFF	TRBD2	NA	TRBV6-5	TRBJ2-2
TGCAGTGCTAGTATCAGGGGCAGGGTCTTC	CSASIRGRVF	NA	NA	TRBV20-1	TRBJ2-1
TGCGCCAGCAGCTTGAAGGTTGGGACTAGCGGAGCGGGAGATACGCAGTATTTT	CASSLKVGTSGAGDTQYF	TRBD2	NA	TRBV5-1	TRBJ2-3